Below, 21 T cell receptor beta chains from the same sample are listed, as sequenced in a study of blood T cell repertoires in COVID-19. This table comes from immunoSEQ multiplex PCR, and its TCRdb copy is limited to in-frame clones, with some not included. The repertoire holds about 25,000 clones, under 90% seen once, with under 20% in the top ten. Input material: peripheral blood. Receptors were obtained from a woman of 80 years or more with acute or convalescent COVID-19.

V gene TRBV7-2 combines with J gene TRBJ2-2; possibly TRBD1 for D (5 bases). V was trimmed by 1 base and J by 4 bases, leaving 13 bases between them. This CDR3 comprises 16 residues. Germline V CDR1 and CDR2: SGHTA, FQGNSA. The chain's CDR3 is CASSLGGGRVTGELFF. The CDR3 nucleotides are TGTGCCAGCAGCTTAGGGGGCGGCAGGGTCACCGGGGAGCTGTTTTTT.

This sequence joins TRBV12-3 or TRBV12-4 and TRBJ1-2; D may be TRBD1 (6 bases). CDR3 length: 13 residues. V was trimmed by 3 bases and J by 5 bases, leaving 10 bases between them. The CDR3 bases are TGTGCCAGCAGTTTTACCGGACAGTATGGCTACACCTTC. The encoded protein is CASSFTGQYGYTF.

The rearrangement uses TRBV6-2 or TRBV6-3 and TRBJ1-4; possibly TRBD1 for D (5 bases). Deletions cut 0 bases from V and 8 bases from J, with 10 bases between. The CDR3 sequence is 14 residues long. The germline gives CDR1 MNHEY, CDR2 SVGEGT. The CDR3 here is CASSYSAGSEKLFF. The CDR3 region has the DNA TGTGCCAGCAGTTACTCGGCAGGGTCGGAAAAACTGTTTTTT.

The CDR3 loop is CASSRGTGYGYTF. In DNA, the CDR3 is TGCGCCAGCAGCCGAGGGACAGGCTATGGCTACACCTTC. This chain uses TRBV4-3 with TRBJ1-2; 8 positions agree with TRBD1. Germline V gene sequence: CDR1 LGHNA, CDR2 YSLEER. The length of the CDR3 is 13 residues. Losses at the gene ends were 4 bases for V and 4 bases for J; bases not matched to a gene: 2.

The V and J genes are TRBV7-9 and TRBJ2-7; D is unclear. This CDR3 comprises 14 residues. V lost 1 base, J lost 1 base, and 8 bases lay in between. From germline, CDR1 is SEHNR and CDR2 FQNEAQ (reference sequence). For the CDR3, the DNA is TGTGCCAGCAGCTTAGATTCTAGTTCCTACGAGCAGTACTTC. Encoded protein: CASSLDSSSYEQYF.

The CDR3 reads CASSFSRGTGNTIYF. The CDR3, as DNA: TGTGCCAGCAGCTTTTCTAGGGGAACTGGAAACACCATATATTTT. The gene calls are TRBV7-2 and TRBJ1-3, with D possibly matching TRBD1 (5 bases). V lost 3 bases and J 2 bases, leaving 11 bases between the germline ends. Germline V gene data show CDR1 as SGHTA and CDR2 as FQGNSA. The CDR3 extends over 15 amino acids.

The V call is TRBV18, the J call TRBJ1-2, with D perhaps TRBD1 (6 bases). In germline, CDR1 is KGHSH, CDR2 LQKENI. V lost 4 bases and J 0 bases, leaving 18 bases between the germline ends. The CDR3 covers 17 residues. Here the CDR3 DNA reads TGTGCCAGCTCACAAACGGACCCGTCAGGGGCTAACTATGGCTACACCTTC. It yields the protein CASSQTDPSGANYGYTF. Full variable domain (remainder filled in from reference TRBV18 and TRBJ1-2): NAGVMQNPRHLVRRRGQEARLRCSPMKGHSHVYWYRQLPEEGLKFMVYLQKENIIDESGMPKERFSAEFPKEGPSILRIQQVVRGDSAAYFCASSQTDPSGANYGYTFGSGTRLTVV.

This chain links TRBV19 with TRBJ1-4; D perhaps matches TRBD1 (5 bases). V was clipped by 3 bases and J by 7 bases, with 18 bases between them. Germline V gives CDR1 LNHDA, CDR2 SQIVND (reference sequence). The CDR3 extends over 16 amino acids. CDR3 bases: TGTGCCAGTAGTATTTCAGGGAAGGGGCTTAGTGAAAAACTGTTTTTT. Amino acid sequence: CASSISGKGLSEKLFF.

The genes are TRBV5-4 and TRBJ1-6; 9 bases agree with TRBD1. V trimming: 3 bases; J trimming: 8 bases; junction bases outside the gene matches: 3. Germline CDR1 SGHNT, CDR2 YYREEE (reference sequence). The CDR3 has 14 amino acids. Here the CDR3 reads CASSSRDRDSPLHF. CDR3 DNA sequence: TGTGCCAGCAGCTCCCGGGACAGGGATTCACCCCTCCACTTT.

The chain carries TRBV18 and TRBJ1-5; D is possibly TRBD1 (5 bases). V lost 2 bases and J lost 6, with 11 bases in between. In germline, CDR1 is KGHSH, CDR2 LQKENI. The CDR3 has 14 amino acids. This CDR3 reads CASSPEVGGQPQHF. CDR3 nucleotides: TGTGCCAGCTCACCAGAGGTCGGGGGTCAGCCCCAGCATTTT.

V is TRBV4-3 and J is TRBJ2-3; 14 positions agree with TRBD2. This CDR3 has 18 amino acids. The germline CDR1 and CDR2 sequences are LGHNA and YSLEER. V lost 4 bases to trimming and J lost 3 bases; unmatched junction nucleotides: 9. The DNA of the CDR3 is TGCGCCAGCAGCCGACAATTAAGACTAGCGGGAGGGACAGATACGCAGTATTTT. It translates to CASSRQLRLAGGTDTQYF.

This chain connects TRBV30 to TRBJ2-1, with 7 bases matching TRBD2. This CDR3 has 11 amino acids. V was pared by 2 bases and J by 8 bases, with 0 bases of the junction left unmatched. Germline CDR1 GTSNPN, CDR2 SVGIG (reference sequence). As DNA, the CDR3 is TGTGCCTGGAGTCGGGGGGATGAGCAGTTCTTC. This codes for CAWSRGDEQFF.

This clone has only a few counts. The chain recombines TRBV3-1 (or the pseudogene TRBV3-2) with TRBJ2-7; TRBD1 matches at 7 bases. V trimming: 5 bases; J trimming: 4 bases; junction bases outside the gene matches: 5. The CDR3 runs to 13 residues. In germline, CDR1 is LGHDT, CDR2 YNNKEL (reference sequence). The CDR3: CASSTGQRYEQYF. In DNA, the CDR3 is TGTGCCAGCAGCACGGGACAGAGATACGAGCAGTACTTC.

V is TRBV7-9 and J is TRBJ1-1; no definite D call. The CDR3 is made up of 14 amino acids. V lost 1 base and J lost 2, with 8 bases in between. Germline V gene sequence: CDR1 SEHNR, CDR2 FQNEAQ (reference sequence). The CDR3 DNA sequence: TGTGCCAGCAGCTTAGTCAACGGTAACACTGAAGCTTTCTTT. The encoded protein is CASSLVNGNTEAFF.

The CDR3 DNA reads TGTGCCAGCAGCTTAGGGCGGGGACAGGGAGGCGATGAGCAGTTCTTC. Its protein product is CASSLGRGQGGDEQFF. V is TRBV7-9 and J is TRBJ2-1; 9 bases are shared with TRBD1. Germline-derived CDR1 and CDR2 are SEHNR and FQNEAQ (reference sequence). The CDR3 has 16 residues. With V trimmed by 1 base and J by 8 bases, 9 bases remained unmatched.

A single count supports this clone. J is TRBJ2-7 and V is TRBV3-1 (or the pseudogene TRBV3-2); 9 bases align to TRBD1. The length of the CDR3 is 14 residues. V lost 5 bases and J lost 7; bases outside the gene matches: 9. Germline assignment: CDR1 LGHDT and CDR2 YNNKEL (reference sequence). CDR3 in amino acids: CASSARDREGEQYF. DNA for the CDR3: TGTGCCAGCAGCGCCCGGGACAGGGAAGGGGAGCAGTACTTC.

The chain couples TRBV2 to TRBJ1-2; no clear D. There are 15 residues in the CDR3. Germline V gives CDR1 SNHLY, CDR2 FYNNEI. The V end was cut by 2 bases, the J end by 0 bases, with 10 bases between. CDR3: CASSERRQANYGYTF. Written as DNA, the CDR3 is TGTGCCAGCAGTGAACGCAGGCAAGCTAACTATGGCTACACCTTC.

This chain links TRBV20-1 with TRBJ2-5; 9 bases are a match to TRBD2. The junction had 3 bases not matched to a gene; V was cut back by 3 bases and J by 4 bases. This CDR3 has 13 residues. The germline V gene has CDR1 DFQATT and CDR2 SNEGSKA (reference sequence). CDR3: CSASRGGVETQYF. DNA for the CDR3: TGCAGTGCTAGTCGCGGGGGGGTAGAGACCCAGTACTTC.

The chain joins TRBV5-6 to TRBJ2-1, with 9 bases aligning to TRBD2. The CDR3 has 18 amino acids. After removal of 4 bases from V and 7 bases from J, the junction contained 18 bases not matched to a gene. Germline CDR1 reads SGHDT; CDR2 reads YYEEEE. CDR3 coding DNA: TGTGCCAGCAGCCCCATGGGCCCACTAGCGGGTGAGGGGAATGAGCAGTTCTTC. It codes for CASSPMGPLAGEGNEQFF.

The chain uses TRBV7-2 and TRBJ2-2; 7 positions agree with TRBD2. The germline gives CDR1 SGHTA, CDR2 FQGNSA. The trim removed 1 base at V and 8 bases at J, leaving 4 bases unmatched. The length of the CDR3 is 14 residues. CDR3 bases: TGTGCCAGCAGCTTAGGCGGGGGTGGTGGGGAGCTGTTTTTT. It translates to CASSLGGGGGELFF. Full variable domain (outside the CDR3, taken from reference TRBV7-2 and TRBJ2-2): GAGVSQSPSNKVTEKGKDVELRCDPISGHTALYWYRQSLGQGLEFLIYFQGNSAPDKSGLPSDRFSAERTGGSVSTLTIQRTQQEDSAVYLCASSLGGGGGELFFGEGSRLTVL.

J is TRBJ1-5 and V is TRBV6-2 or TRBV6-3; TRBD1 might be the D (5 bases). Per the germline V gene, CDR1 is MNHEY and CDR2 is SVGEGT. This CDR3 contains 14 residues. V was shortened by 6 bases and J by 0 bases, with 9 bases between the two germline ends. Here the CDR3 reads CASSAGFSNQPQHF. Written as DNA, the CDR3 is TGTGCCAGCAGCGCAGGGTTTAGCAATCAGCCCCAGCATTTT.